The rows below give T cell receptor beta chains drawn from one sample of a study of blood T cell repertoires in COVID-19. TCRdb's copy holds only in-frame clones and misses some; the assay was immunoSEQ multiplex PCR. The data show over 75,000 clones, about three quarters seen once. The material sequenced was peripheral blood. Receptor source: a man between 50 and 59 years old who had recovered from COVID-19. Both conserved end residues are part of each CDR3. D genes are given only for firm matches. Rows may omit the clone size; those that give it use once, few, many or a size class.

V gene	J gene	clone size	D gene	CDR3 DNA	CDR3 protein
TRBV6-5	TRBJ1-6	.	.	TGTGCCAGCAAGATGACGGGTAATTCACCCCTCCACTTT	CASKMTGNSPLHF
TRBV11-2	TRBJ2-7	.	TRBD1	TGTGCCAGCAGAGCCTGGACAGGGTCCTACGAGCAGTACTTC	CASRAWTGSYEQYF
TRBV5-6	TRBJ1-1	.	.	TGTGCCAGCAGCTTCACGCTCTCGATCCTGAGTGAAGCTTTCTTT	CASSFTLSILSEAFF
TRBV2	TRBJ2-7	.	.	TGTGCCAGCAGGACTAACGCCCAGGCCTACGAGCAGTACTTC	CASRTNAQAYEQYF
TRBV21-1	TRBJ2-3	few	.	.	CASSKAWAGGSTDTQYF
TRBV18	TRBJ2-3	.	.	TGTGCCAGCTCACTGACAGTGCCTAGCACAGATACGCAGTATTTT	CASSLTVPSTDTQYF
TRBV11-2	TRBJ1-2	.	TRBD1	TGTGCCAGCAGCTTACAGGGGGCGGATGGCTACACCTTC	CASSLQGADGYTF
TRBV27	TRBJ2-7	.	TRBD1	TGTGCCAGCAAGCGGGACAGGGGGACCTACGAGCAGTACTTC	CASKRDRGTYEQYF
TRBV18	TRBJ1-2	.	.	TGTGCCAGCTCACCCCCGCAGGGCTTAGAAGATGGCTACACCTTC	CASSPPQGLEDGYTF
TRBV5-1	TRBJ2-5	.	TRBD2	TGCGCCAGCAGCTTGGGACTAGCGGGGGATCAAGAGACCCAGTACTTC	CASSLGLAGDQETQYF
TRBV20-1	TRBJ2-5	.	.	TGCAGTGCCGAAGCGTGGGAGACCCAGTACTTC	CSAEAWETQYF
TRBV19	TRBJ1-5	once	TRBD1	TGTGCCAGTAGTATAGCAGGGGGAGGAGGTCAGCCCCAGCATTTT	CASSIAGGGGQPQHF
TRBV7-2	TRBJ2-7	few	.	TGTGCCAGCAGCCTTTCGAGGGACATCCACGAGCAGTACTTC	CASSLSRDIHEQYF
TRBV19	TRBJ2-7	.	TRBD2	TGTGCCAGTAGCGGGAGGGACTACGAGCAGTACTTC	CASSGRDYEQYF
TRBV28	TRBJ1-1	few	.	TGTGCCAGCAGTTTCAGGACTGAAGCTTTCTTT	CASSFRTEAFF
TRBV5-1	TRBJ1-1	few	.	TGCGCCAGCTCCCACCCTCAGGCAAAAACTGAAGCTTTCTTT	CASSHPQAKTEAFF
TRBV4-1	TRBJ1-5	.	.	TGCGCCAGCAGCCAAGGCGGTCTACAGCATTTT	CASSQGGLQHF
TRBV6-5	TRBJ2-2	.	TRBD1	TGTGCCAGCAGTCGGACAGGGATAAACACCGGGGAGCTGTTTTTT	CASSRTGINTGELFF
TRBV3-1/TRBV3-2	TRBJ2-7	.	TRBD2	TGTGCCAGCAGCCCCCGACGGGGCGGGGGACTAACCTACGAGCAGTACTTC	CASSPRRGGGLTYEQYF
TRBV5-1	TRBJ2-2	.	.	TGCGCCAGCAGTCCGGGGGTGGCGACCGGGGAGCTGTTTTTT	CASSPGVATGELFF
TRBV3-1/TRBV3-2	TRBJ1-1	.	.	TGTGCCAGCAGCCTCACTGTGGACACTGAAGCTTTCTTT	CASSLTVDTEAFF
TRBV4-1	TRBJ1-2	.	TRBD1	TGCGCCAGCAGCCAAGCGGGACAGGGTCATACAGGCTACACCTTC	CASSQAGQGHTGYTF
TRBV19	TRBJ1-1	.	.	TGTGCCAGTAGTATAGAAGGGGGGGCTGAAGCTTTCTTT	CASSIEGGAEAFF
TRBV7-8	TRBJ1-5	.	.	TGTGCCAGCAGCCCGAGACAAGATAGCAATCAGCCCCAGCATTTT	CASSPRQDSNQPQHF
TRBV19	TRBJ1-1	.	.	TGTGCCAGTAGTCTCGAGGGCAGGACTGAAGCTTTCTTT	CASSLEGRTEAFF
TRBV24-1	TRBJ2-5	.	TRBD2	TGTGCCACCAGGGGGACTAAGGGGGAGACCCAGTACTTC	CATRGTKGETQYF
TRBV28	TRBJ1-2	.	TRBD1	TGTGCCAGCAGTGGGACAGGGGGCTATGGCTACACCTTC	CASSGTGGYGYTF
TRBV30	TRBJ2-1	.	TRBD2	TGTGCCTGGAGCAGCGGGGGGGCGAATGAGCAGTTCTTC	CAWSSGGANEQFF
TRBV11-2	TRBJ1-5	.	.	TGTGCCAGCAGCCGAGAGGTAGATCAGCCCCAGCATTTT	CASSREVDQPQHF
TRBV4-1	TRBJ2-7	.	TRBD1	TGCGCCAGCAGCCAAGATCCCAGGGGGACCTACGAGCAGTACTTC	CASSQDPRGTYEQYF
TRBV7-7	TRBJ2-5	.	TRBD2	TGTGCTAGCAGCTTAGGTAGCGGGGGCGAGACCCAGTACTTC	CASSLGSGGETQYF
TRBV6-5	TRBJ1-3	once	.	TGTGCCAGCAGTCCGGAGAACTCTGGAAACACCATATATTTT	CASSPENSGNTIYF
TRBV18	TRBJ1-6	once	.	TGTGCCAGCTCACCCCGGCAGGGAAGTTCCTCACCCCTCCACTTT	CASSPRQGSSSPLHF
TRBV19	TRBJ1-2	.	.	TGTGCCAGTAGAAAGACAGGCTTAACTAACTATGGCTACACCTTC	CASRKTGLTNYGYTF
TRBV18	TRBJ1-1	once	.	TGTGCCAGCTCACCACCGGAGGGCCCCAGGCCTACTTTT	CASSPPEGPRPTF
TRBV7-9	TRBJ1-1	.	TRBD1	TGTGCCAGCAGCTTAGAGACAGGGGGCTCGGGTAAAGCTTTCTTT	CASSLETGGSGKAFF